What follows is one T cell receptor beta chain and its context. Its antigen is not known. The sample comes from a study of OX40 agonist ivuxolimab in advanced cancers. Study overall: All patients had ivuxolimab intravenously every 2 weeks at 0.01 to 10 mg/kg.

Germline V gives CDR1 MNHEY, CDR2 SMNVEV (reference sequence). CDR3 length equals 13 residues. V was pared by 6 bases and J by 7 bases, with 10 bases between. Generated by immunoSEQ multiplex PCR, the TCRdb table keeps only in-frame clones and is missing some. Among more than 50,000 clones listed, 80% to 90% were seen once. Study-level points and caveats: Low levels of normalized T-cell clonal expansion also appeared in some nonresponders.

With baseline, cycle 4 day 1, and cycle 7 day 1 as timepoints, blood was sampled. The source of this sequence is an adult with an advanced solid tumor such as melanoma, head and neck, liver or kidney cancer. The source material was CD4+ or CD8+ T cells sorted from blood, sampled in a trial of the OX40 agonist ivuxolimab. The rearrangement uses TRBV27 and TRBJ1-6; D gene unclear. DNA for the CDR3: TGTGCCAGCAGACCCCGTAGGAATTCACCCCTCCACTTT. Protein product: CASRPRRNSPLHF.